This T cell receptor beta chain derives from a study of shared clonotypes between healthy human individuals. The germline gives CDR1 ENHRY, CDR2 SYGVKD. The CDR3 loop spans 15 amino acids. Trimming removed 6 bases from V and 1 base from J; junction bases left unmatched: 7. The protocol was immunoSEQ multiplex PCR, while the TCRdb copy is restricted to in-frame clones and leaves out a portion. This table has about 2.3 million clones, 93% appearing once. This receptor was taken from a man younger than 35 in good health. Some clones in this sample may be carry-over from other donors' samples. Sequenced input: naive CD4+ T cells from PBMCs. The subset was: CD45RA+ positively selected. The V and J genes are TRBV10-3 and TRBJ1-2, with TRBD1 matching 8 bases. The CDR3 coding sequence is TGTGCCATCAGCCCTGACAGGGGAAATAACTATGGCTACACCTTC. Its protein product is CAISPDRGNNYGYTF.